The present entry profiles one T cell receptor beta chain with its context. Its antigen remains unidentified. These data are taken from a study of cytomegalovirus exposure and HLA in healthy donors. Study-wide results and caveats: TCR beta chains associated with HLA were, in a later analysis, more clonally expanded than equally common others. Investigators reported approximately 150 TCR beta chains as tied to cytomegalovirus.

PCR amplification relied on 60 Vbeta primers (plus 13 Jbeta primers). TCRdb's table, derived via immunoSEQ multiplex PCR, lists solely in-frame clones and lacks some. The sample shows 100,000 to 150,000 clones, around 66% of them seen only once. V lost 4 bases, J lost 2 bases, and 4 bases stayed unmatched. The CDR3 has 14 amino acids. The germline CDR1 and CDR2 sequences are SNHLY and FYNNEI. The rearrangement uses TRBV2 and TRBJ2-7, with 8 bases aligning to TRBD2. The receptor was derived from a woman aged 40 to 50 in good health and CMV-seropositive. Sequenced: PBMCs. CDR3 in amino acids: CASSGLAGAYEQYF. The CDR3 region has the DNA TGTGCCAGCAGTGGGCTAGCGGGCGCCTACGAGCAGTACTTC.